The rows below give T cell receptor beta chains drawn from one sample of a study of CD8+ T cells in alopecia areata. Assay used: immunoSEQ multiplex PCR; TCRdb lists only in-frame clones, some missing. This sample has some 180,000 clones, with almost 65% found just once. Here the sequenced sample was CD4+ T cells sorted from blood, taken at week 0. Receptors were obtained from a human donor with alopecia areata. Both conserved end residues are part of each CDR3. The D gene is left open where the match is weak. Expanded clones are given a class, and other clones once, few, many or no size at all.

d_call	cdr3_length	j_call	clone_size	v_call	cdr3_nt	cdr3_aa
TRBD2	16	TRBJ2-1	few	TRBV12-5	TGTGCTAGTGGTACCCCGGGACTAGCGGGGTTCAATGAGCAGTTCTTC	CASGTPGLAGFNEQFF
TRBD2	15	TRBJ2-5	-	TRBV27	TGTGCCAGCAGCCGCCAGAGCGGGGGGGCTGAGACCCAGTACTTC	CASSRQSGGAETQYF
-	15	TRBJ2-5	-	TRBV29-1	TGCAGCGTTGAACCCCCCAGGGGTGGGGGGGAGACCCAGTACTTC	CSVEPPRGGGETQYF
-	15	TRBJ1-5	-	TRBV30	TGTGCCTGGAGTGTCGGCGATTTTAGCAATCAGCCCCAGCATTTT	CAWSVGDFSNQPQHF
-	12	TRBJ1-1	-	TRBV5-1	TGCGCCAGCAGCTTGGCCATGGGGACTGCTTTCTTT	CASSLAMGTAFF
-	13	TRBJ2-7	-	TRBV5-1	TGCGCCAGCAGCTTTGGCAGCTCCTACGAGCAGTACTTC	CASSFGSSYEQYF
TRBD2	13	TRBJ2-1	-	TRBV29-1	TGCAGCGTTGAGGGACTAGTATTGAATGAGCAGTTCTTC	CSVEGLVLNEQFF
TRBD1	14	TRBJ1-6	few	TRBV10-3	TGTGCCATCAGGGGGACAGCTAATAATTCACCCCTCCACTTT	CAIRGTANNSPLHF
-	15	TRBJ2-7	-	TRBV18	TGTGCCAGCTCAGGTCCGATGGCGGGCTTCAACGAGCAGTACTTC	CASSGPMAGFNEQYF
TRBD1	15	TRBJ1-5	-	TRBV5-6	TGTGCCAGCAGCTCCACCGGGACAGGGGGACAGCCCCAGCATTTT	CASSSTGTGGQPQHF
-	13	TRBJ2-3	-	TRBV15	TGTGCCACCAGCAGAGATGGGGGTGGTACGCAGTATTTT	CATSRDGGGTQYF
-	12	TRBJ2-7	-	TRBV30	TGTGCCTGCATTACCCCCCGCTACGAGCAGTACTTC	CACITPRYEQYF
-	16	TRBJ2-6	-	TRBV5-1	TGCGCCAGCAGCAAGGACAGTTCCTCTGGGGCCAACGTCCTGACTTTC	CASSKDSSSGANVLTF
TRBD1	13	TRBJ2-7	few	TRBV29-1	TGCAGCGTTGAAGGGACAGGGCACTACGAGCAGTACTTC	CSVEGTGHYEQYF
-	12	TRBJ2-1	-	TRBV30	TGTGCCTGGAGTGTGTCCCAGGCAAAGGGGTTCTTC	CAWSVSQAKGFF
-	14	TRBJ2-3	-	TRBV11-2	TGTGCCAGCAGCTTCGGGTCTGTGGCAGATACGCAGTATTTT	CASSFGSVADTQYF
TRBD2	15	TRBJ2-3	-	TRBV7-2	TGTGCCAGCAGCCAGCAAGCGGGGGGCACTGATACGCAGTATTTT	CASSQQAGGTDTQYF
-	15	TRBJ1-2	once	TRBV15	TGTGCCACCAGCAGAGACAACAGAGGCTGGGGTGGCTACACCTTC	CATSRDNRGWGGYTF
-	16	TRBJ2-2	-	TRBV4-3	TGCGCCAGCAGCCAAGAGATGAGTTTAGGCACCGGGGAGCTGTTTTTT	CASSQEMSLGTGELFF
-	11	TRBJ1-2	-	TRBV29-1	TGCAGCGTTGATGGGTCCTCGGGCTACACCTTC	CSVDGSSGYTF
-	14	TRBJ2-1	-	TRBV30	TGTGCCTGGAACCTCAGGGAGGAGAGGAATGAGCAGTTCTTC	CAWNLREERNEQFF
-	13	TRBJ2-3	-	TRBV5-1	TGCGCCAGCAGCTTGGCCCCGCCAGATACGCAGTATTTT	CASSLAPPDTQYF
-	14	TRBJ2-1	once	TRBV29-1	TGCAGCGTTGAACTCCCGATTGGCTACAATGAGCAGTTCTTC	CSVELPIGYNEQFF
-	14	TRBJ1-5	few	TRBV30	TGTGCCTGGAGCCCTTTGGGGAGCAATCAGCCCCAGCATTTT	CAWSPLGSNQPQHF
-	13	TRBJ1-3	-	TRBV5-1	TGCGCCAGCAGCGAGTCCGCTGGAAACACCATATATTTT	CASSESAGNTIYF
-	14	TRBJ2-3	-	TRBV11-2	TGTGCCAGCAGCTTAGGCAGCGTAGCCGATACGCAGTATTTT	CASSLGSVADTQYF
-	14	TRBJ2-2	-	TRBV7-2	TGTGCCAGCACGCCGTGGGGGAACACCGGGGAGCTGTTTTTT	CASTPWGNTGELFF
-	14	TRBJ1-1	once	TRBV29-1	TGCAGCGTCTCAAACCGGGCTTCGAACACCGAAGCTTTCTTT	CSVSNRASNTEAFF
-	14	TRBJ1-1	-	TRBV6-5	TGTGCCAGCCGGGGCAGGAAACATAACACTGAAGCTTTCTTT	CASRGRKHNTEAFF
-	13	TRBJ1-2	-	TRBV11-2	TGTGCCAGCAGCTTCGGAGCTAACTATGGCTACACCTTC	CASSFGANYGYTF